Listed below are T cell receptor beta chains from one sample, sequenced in a study of T cells in Graves' hyperthyroidism and ophthalmopathy. TCRdb re-derived calls from the multiplex PCR reads in MiXCR, one entry per CDR3 protein. The sample carries a few hundred thousand distinct CDR3 sequences, just under 25% recorded once. The source material was blood. All receptors derive from a man aged 50-59 years with Graves' hyperthyroidism. Both conserved end residues are part of each CDR3. Each record gives: D gene, V gene, CDR3 length, clone size, J gene, CDR3 protein, CDR3 DNA. D genes are given only for firm matches. Clone size is shown for a subset of rows, as once, few, many or a class of expanded clone.

-	TRBV11-3	13	-	TRBJ2-2	CASSALNTGELFF	TGTGCCAGCAGCGCTTTAAACACCGGGGAGCTGTTTTTT
-	TRBV15	13	few	TRBJ1-1	CATSRGGGTEAFF	TGTGCCACCAGCAGGGGTGGGGGCACTGAAGCTTTCTTT
TRBD1	TRBV7-9	15	-	TRBJ2-5	CASSTRTGWGETQYF	TGTGCCAGCAGCACTAGGACAGGGTGGGGAGAGACCCAGTACTTC
-	TRBV12-3/TRBV12-4	16	-	TRBJ1-1	CASSSRRRVGDTEAFF	TGTGCCAGCAGCTCCCGTCGGAGGGTGGGGGACACTGAAGCTTTCTTT
-	TRBV18	15	few	TRBJ2-2	CASSPSQGVAGELFF	TGTGCCAGCTCACCATCACAGGGAGTCGCCGGGGAGCTGTTTTTT
TRBD2	TRBV5-1	14	-	TRBJ2-7	CASSSSSGMDEQYF	TGCGCCAGCAGCTCTTCTAGCGGGATGGACGAGCAGTACTTC
-	TRBV19	13	-	TRBJ1-1	CATRPGPLTEAFF	TGTGCCACCCGACCGGGCCCCCTTACTGAAGCTTTCTTT
TRBD1	TRBV19	15	-	TRBJ2-1	CATSRPGQGAHEQFF	TGTGCCACCTCAAGACCGGGACAGGGGGCTCATGAGCAGTTCTTC
-	TRBV27	15	few	TRBJ1-5	CASSFLPLSNQPQHF	TGTGCCAGCAGTTTCCTACCTTTAAGCAATCAGCCCCAGCATTTT
TRBD1	TRBV27	14	-	TRBJ2-7	CASSQGTGGFEQYF	TGTGCCAGCAGTCAAGGGACAGGGGGCTTCGAGCAGTACTTC
-	TRBV29-1	14	-	TRBJ2-5	CSVDARDEWKTQYF	TGCAGCGTTGACGCCCGGGACGAATGGAAGACCCAGTACTTC
TRBD1	TRBV7-9	14	many	TRBJ2-7	CASSLPGGQGEQYF	TGTGCCAGCAGCCTCCCCGGGGGACAGGGAGAGCAGTACTTC
TRBD1	TRBV13	17	few	TRBJ2-1	CASSYYSGGVSYNEQFF	TGTGCCAGCAGCTACTACTCAGGGGGCGTTTCCTACAATGAGCAGTTCTTC
-	TRBV7-2	17	many	TRBJ2-1	CASSSTTPLSSYNEQFF	TGTGCCAGCAGCTCGACAACCCCACTCAGCTCCTACAATGAGCAGTTCTTC
-	TRBV7-2	14	-	TRBJ2-7	CASSLAAGPTEQYF	TGTGCCAGCAGCTTAGCGGCGGGGCCCACCGAGCAGTACTTC
TRBD2	TRBV19	15	-	TRBJ2-1	CASSILAGAPREQFF	TGTGCCAGTAGTATTCTAGCGGGAGCCCCCAGGGAGCAGTTCTTC
TRBD2	TRBV7-9	18	-	TRBJ2-3	CASSLGLAGGRHTDTQYF	TGTGCCAGCAGCCTAGGACTAGCGGGAGGCCGACACACAGATACGCAGTATTTT
-	TRBV5-1	15	-	TRBJ1-2	CASSLVGTLNYGYTF	TGCGCCAGCAGCTTGGTCGGGACCCTTAACTATGGCTACACCTTC
-	TRBV20-1	13	few	TRBJ1-1	CSAPTGANTEAFF	TGCAGTGCCCCGACAGGAGCGAACACTGAAGCTTTCTTT
-	TRBV7-9	16	-	TRBJ1-2	CASSLPPGGQGYGYTF	TGTGCCAGCAGCTTACCCCCTGGGGGGCAGGGATATGGCTACACCTTC
-	TRBV11-2	14	-	TRBJ1-6	CASRLQGGDSPLHF	TGTGCCAGCAGACTACAGGGTGGAGATTCACCCCTCCACTTT
-	TRBV10-3	13	-	TRBJ2-1	CAIRGPTNKEQFF	TGTGCCATCAGGGGCCCGACAAACAAGGAGCAGTTCTTC
-	TRBV7-2	13	many	TRBJ2-7	CASSPIRNLEQYF	TGTGCCAGCAGCCCCATTCGCAACCTTGAGCAGTACTTC
-	TRBV20-1	10	-	TRBJ2-4	CSASAYIQYF	TGCAGTGCCTCAGCTTACATTCAGTACTTC
-	TRBV20-1	15	-	TRBJ2-2	CSAFKVTTGTGELFF	TGCAGTGCCTTCAAGGTGACCACAGGCACCGGGGAGCTGTTTTTT
-	TRBV7-9	15	-	TRBJ1-2	CASSFLQGRRGGYTF	TGTGCCAGCAGCTTCCTTCAGGGACGCCGTGGGGGCTACACCTTC
TRBD2	TRBV4-2	17	-	TRBJ2-3	CASSQDIASGNTDTQYF	TGTGCCAGCAGCCAAGATATCGCTAGCGGTAACACAGATACGCAGTATTTT
TRBD1	TRBV14	16	-	TRBJ2-3	CASSPDRTGGTDTQYF	TGTGCCAGCAGCCCTGACCGGACAGGGGGAACAGATACGCAGTATTTT
-	TRBV12-3/TRBV12-4	16	-	TRBJ2-2	CASSLPGGSITGELFF	TGTGCCAGCAGCCTCCCCGGGGGCAGTATCACCGGGGAGCTGTTTTTT
TRBD2	TRBV6-2/TRBV6-3	14	few	TRBJ2-7	CASSYARGDYEQYF	TGTGCCAGCAGTTATGCGCGGGGGGACTACGAGCAGTACTTC
-	TRBV7-2	12	-	TRBJ2-3	CASREWGDTQYF	TGTGCCAGCAGAGAATGGGGGGATACGCAGTATTTT
-	TRBV7-9	12	many	TRBJ2-7	CASRDTSYEQYF	TGTGCCAGTCGGGACACTTCCTACGAGCAGTACTTC
TRBD1	TRBV7-9	16	-	TRBJ1-3	CASSLRSGGSGNTIYF	TGTGCCAGCAGCTTAAGGTCAGGGGGCTCTGGAAACACCATATATTTT
TRBD2	TRBV28	15	many	TRBJ2-1	CASSFSGRTYNEQFF	TGTGCCAGCAGTTTCAGCGGGAGGACCTACAATGAGCAGTTCTTC
TRBD2	TRBV3-1	13	many	TRBJ2-7	CASSRLANHEQYF	TGTGCCAGCAGCCGACTAGCTAACCACGAGCAGTACTTC
-	TRBV7-8	11	few	TRBJ2-3	CASGPGDTQYF	TGTGCCAGCGGACCAGGAGATACGCAGTATTTT
TRBD2	TRBV7-3	15	-	TRBJ2-1	CASSFPSGPYNEQFF	TGTGCCAGCAGCTTCCCTAGCGGGCCTTACAATGAGCAGTTCTTC
-	TRBV24-1	14	-	TRBJ2-5	CATSDTRSGETQYF	TGTGCCACCAGTGACACTAGAAGCGGGGAGACCCAGTACTTC
TRBD2	TRBV28	16	few	TRBJ2-5	CASRPLRLAGKETQYF	TGTGCCAGCAGACCCCTTCGACTAGCGGGAAAAGAGACCCAGTACTTC
-	TRBV6-1	13	-	TRBJ2-2	CATKYREAGELFF	TGTGCCACGAAGTACAGAGAGGCCGGGGAGCTGTTTTTT
-	TRBV20-1	12	once	TRBJ1-1	CSAGRRNTEAFF	TGCAGTGCCGGTCGGCGGAACACTGAAGCTTTCTTT
TRBD2	TRBV4-2	15	-	TRBJ2-3	CASSEGGRAADTQYF	TGTGCCAGCAGCGAGGGCGGGAGGGCCGCAGATACGCAGTATTTT
-	TRBV28	12	-	TRBJ2-7	CTSSSSGYEQYF	TGTACCAGCAGTTCGTCAGGCTACGAGCAGTACTTC
-	TRBV24-1	13	-	TRBJ1-5	CATSDWGSQPQHF	TGTGCCACCAGTGACTGGGGATCCCAGCCCCAGCATTTT
-	TRBV2	12	-	TRBJ2-5	CASSGRQKVEYF	TGTGCCAGCAGTGGCAGACAAAAGGTTGAGTACTTC
TRBD1	TRBV6-2/TRBV6-3	16	few	TRBJ2-7	CASGTPTGTGISEQYF	TGTGCCAGCGGAACTCCGACCGGGACAGGGATATCCGAGCAGTACTTC
-	TRBV6-1	18	-	TRBJ1-3	CASSRARIQFTSSNTIYF	TGTGCCAGCAGTCGGGCCAGGATCCAATTTACCTCCTCGAACACCATATATTTT
TRBD2	TRBV30	16	few	TRBJ2-3	CAWSALTSGLTDTQYF	TGTGCCTGGAGTGCCCTGACTAGCGGCCTCACAGATACGCAGTATTTT
-	TRBV27	16	-	TRBJ2-1	CASSFLRTETYNEQFF	TGTGCCAGCAGTTTCCTTAGGACGGAGACCTACAATGAGCAGTTCTTC
-	TRBV29-1	12	once	TRBJ2-2	CSVGSDTGEMFF	TGCAGCGTTGGTTCGGACACCGGGGAGATGTTTTTT
TRBD1	TRBV2	13	-	TRBJ1-1	CASSDFRGRIAFF	TGTGCCAGCAGTGATTTCAGGGGGCGCATAGCTTTCTTT
TRBD1	TRBV29-1	14	-	TRBJ1-1	CSVRDRGDLTEAFF	TGCAGCGTCCGGGACAGGGGAGACTTGACTGAAGCTTTCTTT
TRBD2	TRBV5-1	17	-	TRBJ2-5	CASSPGDSAGGGETQYF	TGCGCCAGCAGCCCCGGAGACTCAGCGGGAGGTGGAGAGACCCAGTACTTC